These 21 T cell receptor beta chains originate from one sample sequenced in a study of immune cell composition in non-small cell lung cancer (dated by TCRdb to 2016 to 2017). The library was made by the immunoSEQ multiplex PCR assay. TCRdb took this table from immuneACCESS and kept in-frame rearrangements with V and J called. Such tables lack part of the clones; where checked against another copy, unresolved V genes explain under half of the gap, and the rest is unexplained. This sample gives thousands of clones in total; about 80% of them show up just once. The top ten clonotypes cover roughly 17% of the sample. The specimen was lung tumor tissue. The source is a human donor with non-small cell lung cancer.

The V call is TRBV4-2, the J call TRBJ1-3, with 8 bases that match TRBD1. Trimming cost V 1 base and J 2 bases; bases outside gene matches: 10. Germline-derived CDR1 and CDR2 are LGHNA and YNFKEQ. This CDR3 is built from 18 residues. The CDR3 sequence is CASSQGNRDRITGNTIYF. CDR3 coding DNA: TGTGCCAGCAGCCAAGGGAACCGGGACAGGATTACTGGAAACACCATATATTTT.

This chain uses TRBV6-4 with TRBJ2-1, with D maybe TRBD2 (7 bases). This CDR3 is 15 amino acids long. The V end was cut by 5 bases, the J end by 4 bases, with 15 bases between. CDR1 and CDR2 from the germline V gene are MRHNA and SNTAGT. The CDR3 sequence: CASSPEGGSYNEQFF. As DNA, the CDR3 is TGTGCCAGCAGTCCAGAGGGGGGGTCGTACAATGAGCAGTTCTTC.

The chain uses TRBV18 and TRBJ2-7; 7 bases map to TRBD2. The CDR3 runs to 15 residues. The trim removed 4 bases at V and 7 bases at J, leaving 13 bases unmatched. Germline lookup yields CDR1 KGHSH and CDR2 LQKENI. The CDR3 bases are TGTGCCAGCTCACTATACCGGGACTACGGAGGGGAGCAGTACTTC. It encodes CASSLYRDYGGEQYF.

This chain joins TRBV20-1 and TRBJ1-4, with no clear D. This CDR3 has 11 residues. The germline CDR1 and CDR2 sequences are DFQATT and SNEGSKA (reference sequence). The ends were cut back, 6 bases at V and 10 bases at J, with 12 bases in the middle. The CDR3 is CSAATPGKLFF. CDR3 coding DNA: TGCAGTGCCGCAACCCCCGGAAAACTGTTTTTT.

The V and J genes are TRBV11-2 and TRBJ2-7, with D unresolved. Germline V lookup: CDR1 SGHAT, CDR2 FQNNGV. This CDR3 is 14 amino acids long. Trimming took off 6 bases at V and 3 bases at J, with 15 bases between the two ends. The CDR3 nucleotides are TGTGCCAGCAGTTGTTACACCTGGCACTACGAGCAGTACTTC. Its translation: CASSCYTWHYEQYF.

The genes are TRBV10-3 and TRBJ1-3; 7 nucleotides line up with TRBD1. The CDR3 length is 16 residues. The germline V gene encodes CDR1 ENHRY and CDR2 SYGVKD. J was trimmed by 1 base and V by 3 bases; bases with no gene match: 6. As DNA, the CDR3 is TGTGCCATCAGTGACCTGACAGGGCGATCTGGAAACACCATATATTTT. Translation gives CAISDLTGRSGNTIYF.

This chain links TRBV18 with TRBJ1-1; D not resolved. V gave up 3 bases and J gave up 1 base, with 9 bases separating them. Germline V gene sequence: CDR1 KGHSH, CDR2 LQKENI. The CDR3 consists of 14 residues. The CDR3 spells CASSPREANTEAFF. DNA for the CDR3: TGTGCCAGCTCACCGAGGGAGGCGAACACTGAAGCTTTCTTT.

CDR3 amino acids: CASSLWSGGPTDTQYF. The CDR3 bases are TGTGCCAGCAGCTTATGGTCGGGAGGGCCGACAGATACGCAGTATTTT. The rearrangement links TRBV11-1 to TRBJ2-3; 8 bases agree with TRBD2. V was pared by 2 bases and J by 3 bases, with 7 bases of the junction left unmatched. Per germline, CDR1 SGHAT and CDR2 FQDESV (reference sequence). The CDR3 sequence is 16 residues long.

The gene calls are TRBV7-9 and TRBJ2-3; D is perhaps TRBD1 (6 bases). Per the germline V gene, CDR1 is SEHNR and CDR2 is FQNEAQ (reference sequence). V gave up 8 bases and J gave up 1 base, with 13 bases separating them. The CDR3 extends over 14 amino acids. The CDR3 spells CASQSDRRTDTQYF. The CDR3 DNA follows: TGTGCCAGCCAATCGGACAGACGCACAGATACGCAGTATTTT.

The V gene is TRBV5-6, the J gene TRBJ2-7; TRBD2 might be the D (5 bases). This CDR3 has 15 amino acids. Germline V gives CDR1 SGHDT, CDR2 YYEEEE. The germline V and J ends were trimmed by 1 base and 1 base, with 12 bases remaining between them. The chain's CDR3 is CASSLPGLESYEQYF. CDR3 nucleotides: TGTGCCAGCAGCTTGCCGGGGTTAGAGTCCTACGAGCAGTACTTC.

The chain employs TRBV6-1 and TRBJ2-7; maybe TRBD2 (6 bases). Germline V gene sequence: CDR1 MNHNS, CDR2 SASEGT. CDR3 length equals 16 residues. Trimming shortened V by 4 bases and J by 2 bases, and 18 bases separated the two germline ends. In nucleotides, the CDR3 is TGTGCCAGCAGTGGCCGACTGGAGGGCAAGACCTACGAGCAGTACTTC. It is translated as CASSGRLEGKTYEQYF.

The V and J genes are TRBV14 and TRBJ2-5; TRBD2 matches 8 bases. CDR3 length: 14 residues. V was pared by 2 bases and J by 6 bases, with 5 bases of the junction left unmatched. Looked up from germline, CDR1 is SGHDN and CDR2 is FVKESK. CDR3 sequence (DNA): TGTGCCAGCAGCCAACGGGGGGGCAGGAAGACCCAGTACTTC. Protein product: CASSQRGGRKTQYF.

The chain joins TRBV6-5 to TRBJ1-5; D is uncertain. The CDR3 is made up of 16 amino acids. V lost 0 bases to trimming and J lost 5 bases, with 14 bases between them. Germline lookup yields CDR1 MNHEY and CDR2 SVGAGI. The CDR3 DNA sequence: TGTGCCAGCAGTTACTCTGGTACAGCACCCTATCAGCCCCAGCATTTT. It translates to CASSYSGTAPYQPQHF.

This clone was detected once. The chain recombines TRBV30 with TRBJ1-1; D remains ambiguous. The CDR3 sequence is 12 residues long. The V gene's germline CDR1 is GTSNPN and CDR2 SVGIG (reference sequence). V was pared by 2 bases and J by 11 bases, with 15 bases between. The CDR3 sequence: CAWSLPASGAFF. DNA for the CDR3: TGTGCCTGGAGTCTACCGGCCTCGGGGGCTTTCTTT. Based on the CDR3 plus reference TRBV30 and TRBJ1-1, the full variable domain is SQTIHQWPATLVQPVGSPLSLECTVEGTSNPNLYWYRQAAGRGLQLLFYSVGIGQISSEVPQNLSASRPQDRQFILSSKKLLLSDSGFYLCAWSLPASGAFFGQGTRLTVV.

V is TRBV4-3 and J is TRBJ2-1; TRBD2 agrees at 11 bases. With 4 bases clipped from V and 5 bases from J, the junction kept 4 bases outside the gene matches. This CDR3 has 15 amino acids. The germline gives CDR1 LGHNA, CDR2 YSLEER. For the CDR3, the DNA is TGCGCCAGCAGCCGCACTAGCGGGAGCAACAATGAGCAGTTCTTC. It codes for CASSRTSGSNNEQFF.

This clone was picked up a small number of times. The genes are TRBV19 and TRBJ1-1, with 7 bases that match TRBD1. V lost 7 bases and J lost 6; bases outside the gene matches: 17. Germline values: CDR1 LNHDA, CDR2 SQIVND (reference sequence). This CDR3 comprises 16 residues. The CDR3 DNA reads as TGTGCCAGTACCCCCATGGAGGGGGCATTGGGGTCTGAAGCTTTCTTT. Its translation: CASTPMEGALGSEAFF.

The chain recombines TRBV15 with TRBJ2-5; D remains ambiguous. Trimming took off 0 bases at V and 1 base at J, with 9 bases between the two ends. Germline lookup yields CDR1 LNHNV and CDR2 YYDKDF (reference sequence). The CDR3 extends over 15 amino acids. The CDR3 is CATSRDRSPQETQYF. In nucleotides, the CDR3 is TGTGCCACCAGCAGAGATAGATCGCCCCAAGAGACCCAGTACTTC. Full variable domain (outside the CDR3, taken from reference TRBV15 and TRBJ2-5): DAMVIQNPRYQVTQFGKPVTLSCSQTLNHNVMYWYQQKSSQAPKLLFHYYDKDFNNEADTPDNFQSRRPNTSFCFLDIRSPGLGDTAMYLCATSRDRSPQETQYFGPGTRLLVL.

Here the CDR3 DNA reads TGTGCCAGCAGCTTATTTTCCCTCTCTGGAAACACCATATATTTT. Protein: CASSLFSLSGNTIYF. The chain uses TRBV7-9 and TRBJ1-3; no reliable D call. This CDR3 is built from 15 residues. The V end lost 2 bases, the J end lost 0 bases, and 8 bases lay between the germline ends. CDR1 is SEHNR, CDR2 FQNEAQ, per germline (reference sequence).

This rearrangement joins TRBV2 to TRBJ1-1, with TRBD1 matching 8 bases. The CDR3 extends over 13 amino acids. Germline CDR1 is SNHLY and CDR2 is FYNNEI. Germline trimming cut 7 bases from V and 1 base from J; bases unmatched to any gene: 2. The CDR3: CASIDRGNTEAFF. The CDR3 region has the DNA TGTGCCAGCATCGACAGGGGGAACACTGAAGCTTTCTTT.

The V and J genes are TRBV7-9 and TRBJ2-5, with a weak D call TRBD2 (6 bases). With 5 bases removed from V and 5 bases from J, the gap between germline ends came to 15 bases. Germline CDR1 reads SEHNR; CDR2 reads FQNEAQ (reference sequence). CDR3 size: 14 residues. The CDR3 loop reads CASSRDSRRETQYF. In nucleotides, the CDR3 is TGTGCCAGCAGCCGGGACTCGAGGAGGGAGACCCAGTACTTC.

V usage is TRBV19 and J usage is TRBJ2-1, with 9 bases fitting TRBD2. Germline V CDR1 and CDR2: LNHDA, SQIVND (reference sequence). CDR3 size: 15 residues. The J segment lost 5 bases and the V segment lost 3 bases, leaving 5 bases of the junction unmatched. The chain's CDR3 is CASSIGIAGDNEQFF. Written as DNA, the CDR3 is TGTGCCAGTAGTATTGGAATAGCGGGAGACAATGAGCAGTTCTTC.